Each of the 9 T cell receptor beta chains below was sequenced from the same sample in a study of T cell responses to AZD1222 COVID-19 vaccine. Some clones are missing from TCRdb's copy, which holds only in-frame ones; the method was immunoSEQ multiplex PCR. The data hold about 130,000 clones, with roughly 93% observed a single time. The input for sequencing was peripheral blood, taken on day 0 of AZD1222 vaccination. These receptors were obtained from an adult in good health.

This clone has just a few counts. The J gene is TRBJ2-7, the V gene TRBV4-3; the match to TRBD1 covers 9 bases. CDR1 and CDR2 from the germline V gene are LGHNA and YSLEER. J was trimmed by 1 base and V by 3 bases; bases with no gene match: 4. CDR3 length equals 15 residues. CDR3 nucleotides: TGCGCCAGCAGCCAGGGGACAGGGAGTTCCTACGAGCAGTACTTC. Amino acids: CASSQGTGSSYEQYF.

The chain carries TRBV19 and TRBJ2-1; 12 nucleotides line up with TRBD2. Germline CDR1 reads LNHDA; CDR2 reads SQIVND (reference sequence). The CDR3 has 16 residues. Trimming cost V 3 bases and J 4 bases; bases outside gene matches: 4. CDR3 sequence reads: CASSISSGRVYNEQFF. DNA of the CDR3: TGTGCCAGTAGTATCTCTAGCGGGAGGGTTTACAATGAGCAGTTCTTC.

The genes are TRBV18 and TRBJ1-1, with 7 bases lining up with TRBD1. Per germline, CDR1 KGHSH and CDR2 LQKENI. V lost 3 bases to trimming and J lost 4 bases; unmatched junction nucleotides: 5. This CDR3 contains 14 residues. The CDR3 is CASSPTGISTEAFF. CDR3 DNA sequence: TGTGCCAGCTCACCGACAGGGATCAGCACTGAAGCTTTCTTT.

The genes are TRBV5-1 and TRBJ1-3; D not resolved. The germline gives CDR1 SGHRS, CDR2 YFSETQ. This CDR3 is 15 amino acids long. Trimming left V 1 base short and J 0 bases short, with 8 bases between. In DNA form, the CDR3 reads TGCGCCAGCAGCTTGCCGGCGATCTCTGGAAACACCATATATTTT. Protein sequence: CASSLPAISGNTIYF.

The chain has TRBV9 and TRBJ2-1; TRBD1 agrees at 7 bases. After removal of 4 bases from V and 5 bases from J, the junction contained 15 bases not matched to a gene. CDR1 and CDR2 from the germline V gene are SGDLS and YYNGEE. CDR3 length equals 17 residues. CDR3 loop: CASSLTRDSIFDNEQFF. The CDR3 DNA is TGTGCCAGCAGCCTCACCCGGGACAGTATTTTCGACAATGAGCAGTTCTTC.

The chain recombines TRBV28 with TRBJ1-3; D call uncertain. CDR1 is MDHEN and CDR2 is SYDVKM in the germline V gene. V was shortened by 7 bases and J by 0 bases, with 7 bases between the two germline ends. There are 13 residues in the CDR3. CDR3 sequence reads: CASTVSSGNTIYF. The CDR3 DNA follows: TGTGCCAGCACTGTTAGCTCTGGAAACACCATATATTTT.

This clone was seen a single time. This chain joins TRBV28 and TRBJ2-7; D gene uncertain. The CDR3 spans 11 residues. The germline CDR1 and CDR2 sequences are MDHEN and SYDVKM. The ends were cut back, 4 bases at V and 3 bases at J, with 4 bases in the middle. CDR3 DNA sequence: TGTGCCAGCAGTTCGGTCTACGAGCAGTACTTC. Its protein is CASSSVYEQYF.

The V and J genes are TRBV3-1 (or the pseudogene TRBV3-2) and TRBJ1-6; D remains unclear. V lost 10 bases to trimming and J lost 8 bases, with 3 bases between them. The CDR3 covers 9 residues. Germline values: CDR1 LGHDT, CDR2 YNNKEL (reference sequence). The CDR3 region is CAIDSPLHF. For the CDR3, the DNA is TGTGCCATAGATTCACCCCTCCACTTT.

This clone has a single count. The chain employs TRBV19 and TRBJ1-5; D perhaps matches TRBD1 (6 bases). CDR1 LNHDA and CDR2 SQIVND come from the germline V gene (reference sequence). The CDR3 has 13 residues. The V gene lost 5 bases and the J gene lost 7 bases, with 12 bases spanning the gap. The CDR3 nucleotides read TGTGCCAGTAGTCCGAAGGACAGACAGCCCCAGCATTTT. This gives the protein CASSPKDRQPQHF.